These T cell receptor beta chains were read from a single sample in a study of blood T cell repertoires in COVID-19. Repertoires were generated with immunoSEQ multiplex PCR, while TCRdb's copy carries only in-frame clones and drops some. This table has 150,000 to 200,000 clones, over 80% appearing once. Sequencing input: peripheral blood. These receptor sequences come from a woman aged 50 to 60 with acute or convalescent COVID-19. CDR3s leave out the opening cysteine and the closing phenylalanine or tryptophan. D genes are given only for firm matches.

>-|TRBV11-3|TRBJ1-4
ASSLEREKLF
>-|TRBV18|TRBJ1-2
ASSPQQGTYGYT
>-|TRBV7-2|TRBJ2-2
ASSLGQGTGELF
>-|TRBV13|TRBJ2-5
ASSPRLQETQY
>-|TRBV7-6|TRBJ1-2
ASSLAPGTNYGYT
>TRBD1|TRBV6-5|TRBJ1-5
ASTIETGLNQPQH
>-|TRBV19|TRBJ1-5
ASIEGYNQPQH
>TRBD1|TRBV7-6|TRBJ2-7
ASSNRDRTYEQY
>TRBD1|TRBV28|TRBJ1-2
ASSYYDRDNNGYT
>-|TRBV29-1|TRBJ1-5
SVRGGVGQPQH
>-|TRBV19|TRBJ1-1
ASSAGGDTEAF
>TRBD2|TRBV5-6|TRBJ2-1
ASSYPLAGGENEQF
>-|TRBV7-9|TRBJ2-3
ASSLGGVPVDTQY
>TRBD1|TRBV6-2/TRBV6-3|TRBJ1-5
ASSPGTGGARIQDQPQH
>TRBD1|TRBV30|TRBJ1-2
ALQGNT
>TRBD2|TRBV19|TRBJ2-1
ASSSSGGPGSSYNEQF
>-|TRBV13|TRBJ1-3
AIPLSGGNTIY
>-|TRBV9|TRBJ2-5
ASSVPTGGVETQY
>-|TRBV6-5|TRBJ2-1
ASSYSRKPPKNEQF
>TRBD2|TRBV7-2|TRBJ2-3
ASSPRGQRDTDTQY
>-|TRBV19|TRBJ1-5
ATAGMVNQPQH
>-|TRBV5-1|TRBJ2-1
ASSLVRGYNEQF
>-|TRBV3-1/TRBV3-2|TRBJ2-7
ASSLRGEGEQY
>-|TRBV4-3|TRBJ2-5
ASSLTTGRYQETQY
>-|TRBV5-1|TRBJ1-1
ASSSTGQTNTEAF
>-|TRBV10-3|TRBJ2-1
AISEAGNEQF
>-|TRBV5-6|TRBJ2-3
ASSLLQGAHTDTQY
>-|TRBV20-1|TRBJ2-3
SGGADTQY